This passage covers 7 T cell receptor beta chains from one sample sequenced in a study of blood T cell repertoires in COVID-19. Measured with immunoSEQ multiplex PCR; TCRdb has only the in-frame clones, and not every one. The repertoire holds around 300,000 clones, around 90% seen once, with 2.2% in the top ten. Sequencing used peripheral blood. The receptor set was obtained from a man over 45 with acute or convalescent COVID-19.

CDR3 in DNA: TGTGCCAGCACCCCGGTGGCCGCGCAAGGGAGTGGCTACACCTTC. Translation gives CASTPVAAQGSGYTF. The chain is built from TRBV6-5 and TRBJ1-2; D unclear. The CDR3 has 15 amino acids. Germline CDR1 MNHEY, CDR2 SVGAGI. V gave up 7 bases and J gave up 7 bases, with 22 bases separating them.

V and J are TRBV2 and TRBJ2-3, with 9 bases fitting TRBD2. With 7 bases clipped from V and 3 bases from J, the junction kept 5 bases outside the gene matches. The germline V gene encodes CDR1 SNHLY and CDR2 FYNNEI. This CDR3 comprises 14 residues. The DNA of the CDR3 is TGTGCCAGCAACAGCGGGGGGCGAACAGATACGCAGTATTTT. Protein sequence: CASNSGGRTDTQYF.

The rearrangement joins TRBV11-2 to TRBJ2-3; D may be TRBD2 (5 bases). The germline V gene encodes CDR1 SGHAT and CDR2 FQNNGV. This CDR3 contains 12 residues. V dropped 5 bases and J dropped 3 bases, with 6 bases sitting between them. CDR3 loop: CASSGETDTQYF. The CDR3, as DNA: TGTGCCAGCAGCGGGGAGACAGATACGCAGTATTTT.

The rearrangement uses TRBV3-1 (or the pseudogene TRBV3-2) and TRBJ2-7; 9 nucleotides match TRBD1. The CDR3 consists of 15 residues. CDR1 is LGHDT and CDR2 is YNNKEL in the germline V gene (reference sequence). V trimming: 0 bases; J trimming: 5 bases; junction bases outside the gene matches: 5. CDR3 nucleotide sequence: TGTGCCAGCAGCCAAGATTTAGGGACAGGGAACGAGCAGTACTTC. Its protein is CASSQDLGTGNEQYF.

The CDR3 region has the DNA TGTGCCAGCAGCTTAGGACAGGGATTCGGAGGCTACACCTTC. It is translated as CASSLGQGFGGYTF. The rearrangement uses TRBV11-2 and TRBJ1-2, with 7 bases aligning to TRBD1. The CDR3 spans 14 residues. Germline loops: CDR1 SGHAT, CDR2 FQNNGV. The junction had 7 bases not matched to a gene; V was cut back by 1 base and J by 8 bases.

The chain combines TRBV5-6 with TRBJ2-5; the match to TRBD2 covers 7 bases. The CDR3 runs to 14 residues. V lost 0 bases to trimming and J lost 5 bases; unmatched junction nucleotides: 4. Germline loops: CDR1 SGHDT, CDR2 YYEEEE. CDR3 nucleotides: TGTGCCAGCAGCTTGGCTAGCGGAGGGGAGACCCAGTACTTC. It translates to CASSLASGGETQYF.

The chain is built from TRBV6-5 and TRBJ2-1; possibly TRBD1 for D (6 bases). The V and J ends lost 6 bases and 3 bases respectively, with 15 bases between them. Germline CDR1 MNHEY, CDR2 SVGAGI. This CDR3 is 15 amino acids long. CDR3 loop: CASRGTQKIYNEQFF. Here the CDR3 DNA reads TGTGCCAGCAGGGGGACACAAAAGATCTACAATGAGCAGTTCTTC.